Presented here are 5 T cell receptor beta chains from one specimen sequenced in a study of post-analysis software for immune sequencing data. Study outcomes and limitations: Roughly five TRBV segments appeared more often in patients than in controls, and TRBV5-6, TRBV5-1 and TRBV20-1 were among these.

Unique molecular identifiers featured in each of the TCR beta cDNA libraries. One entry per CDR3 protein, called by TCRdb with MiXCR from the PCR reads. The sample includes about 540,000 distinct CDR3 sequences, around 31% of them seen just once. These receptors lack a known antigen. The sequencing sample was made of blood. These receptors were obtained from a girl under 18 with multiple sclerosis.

The CDR3 DNA sequence: TGTGCCAGCAGCCCCCGGGACAGGGGAAATCAGCCCCAGCATTTT. This sequence encodes CASSPRDRGNQPQHF. The chain uses TRBV7-8 and TRBJ1-5, with 10 bases fitting TRBD1. The CDR3 contains 15 residues. Germline V gene lookup returns CDR1 SGHVS and CDR2 FQNEAQ. V shed 5 bases and J 4 bases; nucleotides not matched to a gene: 5.

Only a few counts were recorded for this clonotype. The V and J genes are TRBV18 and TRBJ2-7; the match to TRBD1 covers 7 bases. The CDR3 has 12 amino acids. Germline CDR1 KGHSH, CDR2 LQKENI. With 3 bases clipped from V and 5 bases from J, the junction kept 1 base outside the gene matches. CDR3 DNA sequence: TGTGCCAGCTCACCGACAGGGAACGAGCAGTACTTC. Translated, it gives CASSPTGNEQYF. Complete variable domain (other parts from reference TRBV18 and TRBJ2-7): NAGVMQNPRHLVRRRGQEARLRCSPMKGHSHVYWYRQLPEEGLKFMVYLQKENIIDESGMPKERFSAEFPKEGPSILRIQQVVRGDSAAYFCASSPTGNEQYFGPGTRLTVT.

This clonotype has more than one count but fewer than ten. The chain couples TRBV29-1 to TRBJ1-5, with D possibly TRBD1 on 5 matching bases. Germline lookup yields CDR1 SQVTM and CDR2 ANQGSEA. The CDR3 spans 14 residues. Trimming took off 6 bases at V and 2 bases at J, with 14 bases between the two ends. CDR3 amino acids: CSVRSGGGNQPQHF. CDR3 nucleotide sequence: TGCAGCGTCCGCTCCGGGGGAGGCAATCAGCCCCAGCATTTT.

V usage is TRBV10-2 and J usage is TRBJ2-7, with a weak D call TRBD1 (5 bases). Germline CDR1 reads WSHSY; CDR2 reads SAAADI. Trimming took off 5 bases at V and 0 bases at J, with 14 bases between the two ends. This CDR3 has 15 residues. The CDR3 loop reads CASSQGSPVSYEQYF. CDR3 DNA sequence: TGCGCCAGCAGTCAGGGTTCCCCCGTCTCCTACGAGCAGTACTTC.

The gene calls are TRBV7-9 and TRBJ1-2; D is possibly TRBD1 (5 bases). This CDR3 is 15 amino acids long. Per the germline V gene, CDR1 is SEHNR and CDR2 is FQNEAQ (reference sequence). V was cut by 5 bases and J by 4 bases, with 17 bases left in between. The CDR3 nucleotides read TGTGCCAGCAGCCCCACAGGCCCCGGGGGCTATGGCTACACCTTC. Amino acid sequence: CASSPTGPGGYGYTF.